These 25 T cell receptor beta chains were all obtained from the same sample, sequenced in a study of T cell responses to AZD1222 COVID-19 vaccine. Generated by immunoSEQ multiplex PCR, the TCRdb table keeps only in-frame clones and is missing some. The table lists more than 75,000 clones, about 83% of them singletons. This specimen was peripheral blood, taken 28 days after the second AZD1222 dose. These receptors were collected from an adult who received the AZD1222 COVID-19 vaccine.

The rearrangement uses TRBV28 and TRBJ1-6, with TRBD1 identical over 7 bases. V lost 2 bases and J lost 3; bases outside the gene matches: 10. The CDR3 contains 18 residues. Germline V gives CDR1 MDHEN, CDR2 SYDVKM. DNA of the CDR3: TGTGCCAGCAGTTTAGTCCCCGGGACAGATCTCTATAATTCACCCCTCCACTTT. Amino acids: CASSLVPGTDLYNSPLHF. Full variable domain (remainder filled in from reference TRBV28 and TRBJ1-6): DVKVTQSSRYLVKRTGEKVFLECVQDMDHENMFWYRQDPGLGLRLIYFSYDVKMKEKGDIPEGYSVSREKKERFSLILESASTNQTSMYLCASSLVPGTDLYNSPLHFGNGTRLTVT.

The chain carries TRBV4-2 and TRBJ2-1; 9 nucleotides match TRBD2. Germline assignment: CDR1 LGHNA and CDR2 YNFKEQ. The CDR3 is made up of 16 amino acids. J was trimmed by 8 bases and V by 4 bases; bases with no gene match: 12. The CDR3 spells CASSPLTSGRVHEQFF. CDR3 sequence (DNA): TGTGCCAGCAGCCCCCTGACTAGCGGACGGGTACATGAGCAGTTCTTC.

The J gene is TRBJ2-5, the V gene TRBV4-2; 7 bases fit TRBD1. The CDR3 consists of 13 residues. Looked up from germline, CDR1 is LGHNA and CDR2 is YNFKEQ. After removal of 4 bases from V and 5 bases from J, the junction contained 4 bases not matched to a gene. In DNA, the CDR3 is TGTGCCAGCAGCCTACAGGGGCGGGAGACCCAGTACTTC. It yields the protein CASSLQGRETQYF.

This clone has a handful of counts. The chain uses TRBV19 and TRBJ1-1; 7 nucleotides align to TRBD1. After removal of 7 bases from V and 0 bases from J, the junction contained 5 bases not matched to a gene. CDR1 LNHDA and CDR2 SQIVND come from the germline V gene (reference sequence). This CDR3 comprises 14 residues. The CDR3 reads CASTLGQLNTEAFF. The DNA of the CDR3 is TGTGCCAGTACCCTGGGACAGTTGAACACTGAAGCTTTCTTT.

The J gene is TRBJ1-2, the V gene TRBV30; D is possibly TRBD1 (6 bases). The CDR3 spans 13 residues. The V gene's germline CDR1 is GTSNPN and CDR2 SVGIG (reference sequence). Trimming stripped 3 bases from V and 3 bases from J, with 11 bases between. The CDR3 DNA reads TGTGCCTGGAGCGAGGGGGTTTACTATGGCTACACCTTC. This sequence encodes CAWSEGVYYGYTF.

The chain links TRBV16 to TRBJ2-1; D not resolved. There are 13 residues in the CDR3. Between the trimmed V and J ends, which lost 3 bases and 1 base, there was a span of 4 bases. Germline V gives CDR1 KGHSY, CDR2 FQNENV. The CDR3 sequence: CASSQGSYNEQFF. The CDR3 nucleotides are TGTGCCAGCAGCCAGGGTTCCTACAATGAGCAGTTCTTC.

The chain couples TRBV9 to TRBJ2-2; TRBD2 matches 11 bases. Germline assignment: CDR1 SGDLS and CDR2 YYNGEE. CDR3 length: 16 amino acids. V trimming: 4 bases; J trimming: 1 base; junction bases outside the gene matches: 3. The DNA of the CDR3 is TGTGCCAGCAGCCCCGGGACTAGCGGGAACACCGGGGAGCTGTTTTTT. Its protein is CASSPGTSGNTGELFF.

This rearrangement joins TRBV28 to TRBJ1-2; unclear D gene. The germline V gene encodes CDR1 MDHEN and CDR2 SYDVKM. This CDR3 is 15 amino acids long. Here the CDR3 reads CGTEGGPLKFYGYTF. In nucleotides, the CDR3 is TGTGGCACGGAGGGAGGACCTCTAAAATTCTATGGCTACACCTTC.

CDR3 in amino acids: CAREDRSLIGANVLTF. The CDR3 nucleotides are TGTGCCAGAGAGGACAGGTCGCTTATCGGGGCCAACGTCCTGACTTTC. The J gene is TRBJ2-6, the V gene TRBV14, with TRBD1 matching 7 bases. V lost 9 bases to trimming and J lost 4 bases; unmatched junction nucleotides: 12. Germline V gene lookup returns CDR1 SGHDN and CDR2 FVKESK. The CDR3 is 16 residues long.

The chain has TRBV7-2 and TRBJ2-2, with unresolved D. The germline V and J ends were trimmed by 7 bases and 0 bases, with 12 bases remaining between them. This CDR3 contains 15 residues. Germline-derived CDR1 and CDR2 are SGHTA and FQGNSA. CDR3 in amino acids: CASTAGAANTGELFF. The CDR3 nucleotides read TGTGCCAGCACCGCCGGAGCCGCGAACACCGGGGAGCTGTTTTTT.

This clone was observed a few times. J is TRBJ2-1 and V is TRBV5-4; TRBD2 might be the D (6 bases). V dropped 0 bases and J dropped 5 bases, with 12 bases sitting between them. This CDR3 has 15 residues. CDR1 and CDR2 from the germline V gene are SGHNT and YYREEE (reference sequence). The CDR3 reads CASSLDPGEDNEQFF. The CDR3 coding sequence is TGTGCCAGCAGCTTGGACCCGGGAGAAGACAATGAGCAGTTCTTC.

This chain connects TRBV28 to TRBJ1-5; D possibly corresponds to TRBD1 (5 bases). Germline V CDR1 and CDR2: MDHEN, SYDVKM. Trimming shortened V by 5 bases and J by 2 bases, and 13 bases separated the two germline ends. This CDR3 comprises 15 residues. CDR3 sequence (DNA): TGTGCCAGCAGTCCTTATGGGGGGGGCAATCAGCCCCAGCATTTT. It encodes CASSPYGGGNQPQHF.

The V call is TRBV14, the J call TRBJ2-7; TRBD1 matches 9 bases. The CDR3 contains 14 residues. CDR1 and CDR2 from the germline V gene are SGHDN and FVKESK. With V trimmed by 0 bases and J by 7 bases, 4 bases remained unmatched. The CDR3 here is CASSQENRGLEQYF. Written as DNA, the CDR3 is TGTGCCAGCAGCCAAGAAAACAGGGGGCTAGAGCAGTACTTC.

The chain links TRBV30 to TRBJ1-1; D is ambiguous. Germline CDR1 is GTSNPN and CDR2 is SVGIG (reference sequence). The CDR3 loop spans 13 amino acids. V was shortened by 4 bases and J by 6 bases, with 15 bases between the two germline ends. In nucleotides, the CDR3 is TGTGCCTGGAATGATCCGGACGTCCCTGAAGCTTTCTTT. It specifies CAWNDPDVPEAFF.

This clone was seen a single time. J is TRBJ1-2 and V is TRBV7-2, with no clear D. The germline V and J ends were trimmed by 4 bases and 0 bases, with 9 bases remaining between them. The V gene's germline CDR1 is SGHTA and CDR2 FQGNSA. The CDR3 has 14 amino acids. The CDR3, as DNA: TGTGCCAGCAGCTCCCTGAGAACTAACTATGGCTACACCTTC. Translating it yields CASSSLRTNYGYTF.

The chain employs TRBV7-9 and TRBJ2-1, with unresolved D. The CDR3 sequence is 14 residues long. Germline V gene data show CDR1 as SEHNR and CDR2 as FQNEAQ (reference sequence). Deletions cut 1 base from V and 2 bases from J, with 6 bases between. CDR3 sequence reads: CASSLDLTYNEQFF. As DNA, the CDR3 is TGTGCCAGCAGCTTAGACCTAACCTACAATGAGCAGTTCTTC.

This chain links TRBV28 with TRBJ2-3; possible D gene TRBD1, 5 bases. The CDR3 length is 12 residues. Germline V CDR1 and CDR2: MDHEN, SYDVKM. Trimming removed 6 bases at V and 7 bases at J, with 11 bases between. CDR3 loop: CASSDGHHTQYF. The CDR3 coding sequence is TGTGCCAGCAGCGACGGACATCATACGCAGTATTTT.

The chain combines TRBV14 with TRBJ1-3, with D unresolved. Trimming removed 3 bases at V and 0 bases at J, with 15 bases between. CDR3 size: 17 residues. From germline, CDR1 is SGHDN and CDR2 FVKESK. In nucleotides, the CDR3 is TGTGCCAGCAGCCAGTACTGGCCCCGGGTCTCTGGAAACACCATATATTTT. This codes for CASSQYWPRVSGNTIYF.

The chain recombines TRBV19 with TRBJ2-1; TRBD2 agrees at 9 bases. Germline V gene data show CDR1 as LNHDA and CDR2 as SQIVND (reference sequence). The CDR3 length is 20 residues. V was clipped by 5 bases and J by 0 bases; unmatched bases: 17. CDR3 sequence reads: CASSAQVGARLAVSYNEQFF. In nucleotides, the CDR3 is TGTGCCAGTAGTGCCCAAGTCGGGGCCCGACTAGCGGTCTCCTACAATGAGCAGTTCTTC.

The J gene is TRBJ2-1, the V gene TRBV4-1; the D gene could be TRBD1 or TRBD2 (5 bases each). The CDR3 is made up of 15 amino acids. V lost 0 bases and J lost 7, with 13 bases in between. Per the germline V gene, CDR1 is MGHRA and CDR2 is YSYEKL. This CDR3 is CASSQDIQGENEQFF. CDR3 DNA: TGCGCCAGCAGCCAAGATATTCAGGGAGAAAATGAGCAGTTCTTC.

This clone was seen only a few times. The rearrangement joins TRBV28 to TRBJ1-5, with 7 bases matching TRBD1. The CDR3 is 15 amino acids. CDR1 MDHEN and CDR2 SYDVKM come from the germline V gene. Losses at the gene ends were 6 bases for V and 1 base for J; bases not matched to a gene: 6. CDR3 coding DNA: TGTGCCAGCAGCCAGACAGGGTTAAGCAATCAGCCCCAGCATTTT. Its protein product is CASSQTGLSNQPQHF.

CDR3 in amino acids: CASSSRSAVQAFF. The CDR3 nucleotides read TGTGCCAGCAGCTCTCGAAGCGCAGTACAAGCTTTCTTT. The chain employs TRBV7-2 and TRBJ1-1; no clear D gene. CDR1 and CDR2 (germline): SGHTA, FQGNSA. The ends were cut back, 4 bases at V and 9 bases at J, with 15 bases in the middle. The CDR3 extends over 13 amino acids.

The V gene is TRBV4-1, the J gene TRBJ2-7, with D tentatively TRBD2 (6 bases). CDR3 length: 15 residues. Germline-derived CDR1 and CDR2 are MGHRA and YSYEKL. The V gene lost 0 bases and the J gene lost 2 bases, with 11 bases spanning the gap. The CDR3 coding sequence is TGCGCCAGCAGCCAAGAAGGCGGGAAAACCTACGAGCAGTACTTC. Translation: CASSQEGGKTYEQYF.

The chain is built from TRBV11-2 and TRBJ2-1; 11 bases match TRBD2. V lost 3 bases, J lost 7 bases, and 5 bases stayed unmatched. Germline CDR1 and CDR2: SGHAT and FQNNGV. The CDR3 consists of 15 residues. For the CDR3, the DNA is TGTGCCAGCAGCTTTGGGACTAGCGGATCTAATGAGCAGTTCTTC. Translated: CASSFGTSGSNEQFF.

The V gene is TRBV3-1 (or the pseudogene TRBV3-2), the J gene TRBJ1-5, with unresolved D. V was pared by 1 base and J by 0 bases, with 7 bases between. The germline V gene has CDR1 LGHDT and CDR2 YNNKEL (reference sequence). This CDR3 has 15 residues. The CDR3 DNA is TGTGCCAGCAGCCAAGCGCGCGGTAGCAATCAGCCCCAGCATTTT. Protein: CASSQARGSNQPQHF.